The clone carrying this T cell receptor (beta chain) was recorded once. Individuals aged roughly 18 to 95 years were recruited from fewer than 25 US areas. Each participant's cohort was designated according to participant-reported clinical history. Before they entered the study, exposed participants had met a COVID-19 case within 2 weeks. Trimming removed 5 bases from V and 0 bases from J; junction bases left unmatched: 5. The CDR3 is made up of 15 amino acids. Per germline, CDR1 MNHEY and CDR2 SMNVEV (reference sequence). Produced via immunoSEQ multiplex PCR; TCRdb's table is partial and in-frame only. The data show under 150,000 clones, with around 83% seen just once and 5.8% held by the top ten. This record belongs to a study of blood T cell repertoires in COVID-19.

Sample: PBMCs or T cells enriched from blood (not recorded which). The chain couples TRBV27 to TRBJ1-1; 8 bases align to TRBD1. The TCR sequence derives from a woman aged 45 to 65 who had been exposed to COVID-19. The CDR3 reads CASSARTGLNTEAFF. As DNA, the CDR3 is TGTGCCAGCAGTGCACGGACAGGGCTGAACACTGAAGCTTTCTTT.